Shown below are 6 T cell receptor beta chains from a single sample sequenced in a study of blood T cell repertoires in COVID-19. The assay was immunoSEQ multiplex PCR, and TCRdb's table has in-frame clones only and misses some. This table has tens of thousands of clones, 85% to 90% appearing once. The sample was peripheral blood. The receptors originated from a man between 65 and 85 years old with active COVID-19.

The DNA for the CDR3 is TGCGCCAGCAGCCAAGATCAGTATGCTCCACAGTACTTC. Protein: CASSQDQYAPQYF. The J gene is TRBJ2-7, the V gene TRBV4-3; D unclear. The germline gives CDR1 LGHNA, CDR2 YSLEER. The V gene lost 0 bases and the J gene lost 10 bases, with 13 bases spanning the gap. The CDR3 length is 13 residues.

This chain joins TRBV11-2 and TRBJ2-7; no clear D gene. Per germline, CDR1 SGHAT and CDR2 FQNNGV. CDR3 length: 15 residues. Trimming pared 2 bases from V and 2 bases from J, leaving 13 bases between. CDR3 in DNA: TGTGCCAGCAGCTTATGGTCGGTTGATACCTACGAGCAGTACTTC. Its translation: CASSLWSVDTYEQYF.

The CDR3 reads CASSFNLAGSTDTQYF. For the CDR3, the DNA is TGTGCCAGCAGCTTTAATCTAGCGGGAAGCACAGATACGCAGTATTTT. This rearrangement joins TRBV7-2 to TRBJ2-3; TRBD2 agrees at 9 bases. CDR3 length: 16 residues. Germline CDR1 is SGHTA and CDR2 is FQGNSA. With 3 bases clipped from V and 0 bases from J, the junction kept 4 bases outside the gene matches.

V gene TRBV30 combines with J gene TRBJ2-7; no firm D call. Germline lookup yields CDR1 GTSNPN and CDR2 SVGIG (reference sequence). The V end lost 2 bases, the J end lost 2 bases, and 4 bases lay between the germline ends. The CDR3 runs 11 residues. CDR3 region: CAWSNTYEQYF. In DNA, the CDR3 is TGTGCCTGGAGTAACACCTACGAGCAGTACTTC.

The chain has TRBV29-1 and TRBJ1-1, with 7 bases aligning to TRBD1. Germline V lookup: CDR1 SQVTM, CDR2 ANQGSEA. There are 14 residues in the CDR3. J lost 1 base, V lost 6 bases, and 8 bases had no gene match. The CDR3 protein is CSVAKTGQNTEAFF. CDR3 bases: TGCAGCGTGGCCAAGACAGGGCAGAACACTGAAGCTTTCTTT.

The CDR3, as DNA: TGTGCCAGCAGCCAAGAGGCGGGAGTGGGTAATGAGCAGTTCTTC. Protein: CASSQEAGVGNEQFF. The genes are TRBV4-2 and TRBJ2-1; 7 bases agree with TRBD2. Per germline, CDR1 LGHNA and CDR2 YNFKEQ. The CDR3 is made up of 15 amino acids. With V trimmed by 0 bases and J by 7 bases, 6 bases remained unmatched.